These T cell receptor beta chains were read from a single sample in a study of glioma-infiltrating T cells. TCRdb reprocessed the multiplex PCR reads with MiXCR, giving one entry per CDR3 protein. The sample holds about 4,800 distinct CDR3 sequences, 30% to 35% seen once. Sequencing input: glioma tissue, nonneoplastic brain tissue, or PBMCs (not recorded which). The receptors stem from a human donor with low-grade glioma or glioblastoma, undergoing nonglioma brain surgery, or in good health (not recorded which). CDR3s leave out the opening cysteine and the closing phenylalanine or tryptophan. Only some rows state a clone size, as once, few, many or a class for expanded clones.

j_call	v_call	clone_size	cdr3_aa
TRBJ1-5	TRBV2	medium-sized	ASSESGWEQPQH
TRBJ1-2	TRBV7-9	medium-sized	ASSLRDESGYT
TRBJ2-3	TRBV3-1	medium-sized	ASSPGLAGVSSTDTQY
TRBJ2-7	TRBV11-2	NA	ASSLYRGPYEQY
TRBJ2-1	TRBV29-1	few	SVDPKSLGSYNEQF
TRBJ2-5	TRBV29-1	NA	SAHNRGQETQY
TRBJ2-7	TRBV28	NA	ASSFKVYRQY
TRBJ1-1	TRBV3-1	NA	ASSSSKNTEAF
TRBJ2-5	TRBV20-1	medium-sized	SAAPRVETQY
TRBJ2-5	TRBV3-1	many	ASSQYKASGEETQY
TRBJ1-6	TRBV5-1	medium-sized	ASSLDSDSPLH
TRBJ1-2	TRBV12-3/TRBV12-4	medium-sized	ASSLEGGTYYGYT
TRBJ2-1	TRBV11-1	many	ASSPSGGAIIYNEQF
TRBJ1-2	TRBV9	NA	ASSSPPAGSNYGYT
TRBJ2-5	TRBV20-1	medium-sized	SAEDGQGGQETQY
TRBJ2-3	TRBV28	medium-sized	ASSRPGIADTQY
TRBJ2-2	TRBV27	medium-sized	ASSLDRAAGELF
TRBJ2-3	TRBV4-1	NA	TSSHEGGQGTDTQY
TRBJ1-5	TRBV28	medium-sized	ASSRLGQVLNQPQH
TRBJ2-3	TRBV4-1	medium-sized	ASSRGGTDTQY
TRBJ1-1	TRBV4-3	NA	ASSQGLRERRTEAF
TRBJ2-1	TRBV7-9	many	ASRRTGYNEQF
TRBJ2-5	TRBV4-2	NA	VRSLTGTSGGQETQY
TRBJ2-5	TRBV15	large	ATSLDRGGETQY
TRBJ2-1	TRBV5-1	many	ASSPGAGANNEQF
TRBJ2-1	TRBV12-3/TRBV12-4	many	ASSFGTSGGPRSYNEQF
TRBJ1-1	TRBV19	NA	ASSQGAGTEAF
TRBJ2-5	TRBV4-1	NA	ASSQTSGYQETQY
TRBJ1-6	TRBV2	medium-sized	ASSAVRTGSPLH
TRBJ2-6	TRBV5-1	many	ASSTGTDSSGANVLT
TRBJ2-1	TRBV6-1	medium-sized	ASSLLAGDTYNEQF
TRBJ2-3	TRBV5-1	medium-sized	ASSSHTDTQY
TRBJ2-1	TRBV16	many	ASSPARGNEQF